The clone carrying this T cell receptor beta chain was picked up many times. The CDR3 totals 15 residues. CDR1 and CDR2 from the germline V gene are LNHNV and YYDKDF (reference sequence). V was cut by 4 bases and J by 1 base, with 13 bases left in between. These data are taken from a study of cytomegalovirus exposure and HLA in healthy donors. As for the study in general: A later analysis reported the same platform for the 100 to 150 validation repertoires and the approximately 670 first-cohort repertoires.

Profiled with immunoSEQ multiplex PCR; TCRdb holds only in-frame clones, not every one. The repertoire holds about 250,000 clones, with about 88% as singletons. What was sequenced was PBMCs. The receptor comes from a man between 18 and 29 years old in good health and CMV-seropositive. The chain combines TRBV15 with TRBJ1-2; D not resolved. CDR3 DNA sequence: TGTGCCACCAGCAACGGTCTAGGCCTTAACTATGGCTACACCTTC. This sequence encodes CATSNGLGLNYGYTF.